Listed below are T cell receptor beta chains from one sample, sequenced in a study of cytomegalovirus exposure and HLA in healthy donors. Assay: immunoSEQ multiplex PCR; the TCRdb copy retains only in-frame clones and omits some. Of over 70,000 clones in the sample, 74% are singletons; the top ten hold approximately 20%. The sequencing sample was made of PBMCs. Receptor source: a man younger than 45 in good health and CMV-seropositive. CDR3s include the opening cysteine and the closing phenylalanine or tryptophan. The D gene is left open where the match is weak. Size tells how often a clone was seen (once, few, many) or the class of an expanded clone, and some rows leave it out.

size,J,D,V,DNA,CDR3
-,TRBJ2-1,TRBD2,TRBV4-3,TGCGCCAGCAGCCAAGACACGGGAGGGTCCGATGAGCAGTTCTTC,CASSQDTGGSDEQFF
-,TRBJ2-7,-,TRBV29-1,TGCAGCGTTGAGGGCAGTCCGAACGAGCAGTACTTC,CSVEGSPNEQYF
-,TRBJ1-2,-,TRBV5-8,TGTGCCAGCAGCCCTGGACAGATCCGGGATGTGAGCTACACCTTC,CASSPGQIRDVSYTF
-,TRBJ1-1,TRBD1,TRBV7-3,TGTGCCAGCAGCACTAGTAGACAGGGGCAGGGCACTGAAGCTTTCTTT,CASSTSRQGQGTEAFF
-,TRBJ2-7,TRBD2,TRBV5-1,TGCGCCAGCAGCCGCGTAGGAGCGGGGGGGGGCGAGCAGTACTTC,CASSRVGAGGGEQYF
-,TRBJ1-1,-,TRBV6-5,TGTGCCAGCAGTTACTCCACGGGACACTTGAACACTGAAGCTTTCTTT,CASSYSTGHLNTEAFF
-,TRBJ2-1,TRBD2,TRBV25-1,TGTGCCAGCAGTGAATATAAGACTAGCGGTGAGAATGAGCAGTTCTTC,CASSEYKTSGENEQFF
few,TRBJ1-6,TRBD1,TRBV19,TGTGCCAGCAGACAGGGGTTGGGATCACCCCTCCACTTT,CASRQGLGSPLHF
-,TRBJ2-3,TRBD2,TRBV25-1,TGTGCCAGCAGTGAATATCGCGGGAGGGCCGGAGATACGCAGTATTTT,CASSEYRGRAGDTQYF
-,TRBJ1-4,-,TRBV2,TGTGCCAGCAGTGAAGGGGGACTGGCCGTGGAACTGTTTTTT,CASSEGGLAVELFF
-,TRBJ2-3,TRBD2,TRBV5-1,TGCGCCAGCAGTTCGGGACTAGCGGGAAGGACAGATACGCAGTATTTT,CASSSGLAGRTDTQYF
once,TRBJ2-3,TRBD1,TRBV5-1,TGCGCCAGCTCCGCTAGTGGGACAGGGGGCGCGGATACGCAGTATTTT,CASSASGTGGADTQYF
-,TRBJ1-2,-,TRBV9,TGTGCCAGCAGCGTTCCCGGACAGAGGAGTCCGGAGGGCTACACCTTC,CASSVPGQRSPEGYTF
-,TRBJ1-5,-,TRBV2,TGTGCCAGCAGTGAAAACAGGGCTGTTCAGCCCCAGCATTTT,CASSENRAVQPQHF
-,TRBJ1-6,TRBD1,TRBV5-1,TGCGCCAGCAGCTTGGATTGGGGACAGAATTCACCCCTCCACTTT,CASSLDWGQNSPLHF
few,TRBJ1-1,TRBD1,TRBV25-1,TGTGCCAGCGGGCAGGGGGTGAACACTGAAGCTTTCTTT,CASGQGVNTEAFF
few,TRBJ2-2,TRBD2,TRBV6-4,TGTGCCAGCAGTCAAGCGGGAGCGACCGGGGAGCTGTTTTTT,CASSQAGATGELFF
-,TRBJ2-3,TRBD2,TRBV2,TGTGCCAGCGAGGGACTAGAAGCAGATACGCAGTATTTT,CASEGLEADTQYF
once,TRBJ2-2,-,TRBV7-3,TGTGCCAGCAGCACCCGACTTAACACCGGGGAGCTGTTTTTT,CASSTRLNTGELFF
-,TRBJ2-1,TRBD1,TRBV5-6,TGTGCCAGCAGCCCCGGGACAGGGGGTAGCAATGAGCAGTTCTTC,CASSPGTGGSNEQFF
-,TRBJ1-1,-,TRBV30,TGTGCCTGGAGTGTATCTCCTCTTCCGGGGACTGAAGCTTTCTTT,CAWSVSPLPGTEAFF
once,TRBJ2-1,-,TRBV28,TGTGCCAGCAGGGCTTCCCACAATGAGCAGTTCTTC,CASRASHNEQFF
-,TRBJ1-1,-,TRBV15,TGTGCCACCAGCAGAGAGAAGACAAGGTGGAACACTGAAGCTTTCTTT,CATSREKTRWNTEAFF
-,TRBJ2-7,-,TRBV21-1,TGTGCCAGCAGCAAAGCTGGGGGACTAGCGGGAGCCACCCCCTGGGTCGATTACGAGCAGTACTTC,CASSKAGGLAGATPWVDYEQYF
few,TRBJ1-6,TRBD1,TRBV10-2,TGCGCCAGCAGTCGGGGACAGACCGGATCACCCCTCCACTTT,CASSRGQTGSPLHF
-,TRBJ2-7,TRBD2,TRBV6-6,TGTGCCAGCAGTTTTCGGGGGGGATCCTCCTACGAGCAGTACTTC,CASSFRGGSSYEQYF
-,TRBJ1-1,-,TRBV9,TGTGCCAGCAGCGTAGCTACGGCGGGCACTGAAGCTTTCTTT,CASSVATAGTEAFF
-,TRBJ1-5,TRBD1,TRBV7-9,TGTGCCAGCAGCTTATCCGCCGGGCGGGACAGGGCTTACCAGCCCCAGCATTTT,CASSLSAGRDRAYQPQHF
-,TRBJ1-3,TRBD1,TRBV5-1,TGCGCCAGCAGCTTGACAGGGGCAGCGGGAAACACCATATATTTT,CASSLTGAAGNTIYF
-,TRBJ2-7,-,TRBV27,TGTGCCAGCAGTTTTACAGGGCCCTGGGACGAGCAGTACTTC,CASSFTGPWDEQYF
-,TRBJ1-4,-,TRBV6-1,TGTGCCAGCAGTGAAGCGCTTACCGGAGCTCAGGGGCTGTTTTTT,CASSEALTGAQGLFF
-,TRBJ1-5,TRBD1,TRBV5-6,TGTGCCAGCAGCTTGAGGGACAGGGGCCCCAATCAGCCCCAGCATTTT,CASSLRDRGPNQPQHF
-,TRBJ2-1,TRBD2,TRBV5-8,TGTGCCAGCAGCTGGGCCCCGGGGACTAGCGGGAGCTCGGGCAATGAGCAGTTCTTC,CASSWAPGTSGSSGNEQFF
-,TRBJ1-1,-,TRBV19,TGTGCCAGTAGTCCCCTTCGGGGAGGACGCACTGAAGCTTTCTTT,CASSPLRGGRTEAFF
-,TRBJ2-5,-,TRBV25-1,TGTGCCAGCTCCTTACTAGAGACCCAGTACTTC,CASSLLETQYF
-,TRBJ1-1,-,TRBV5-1,TGCGCCAGCAGCACCGACGGACACAACACTGAAGCTTTCTTT,CASSTDGHNTEAFF
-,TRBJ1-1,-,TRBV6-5,TGTGCCAGCAGACTTTCAGGGAACACTGAAGCTTTCTTT,CASRLSGNTEAFF
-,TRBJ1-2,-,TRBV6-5,TGTGCCAGCATGGGAAGGGGCTATGGCTACACCTTC,CASMGRGYGYTF